The 16 T cell receptor beta chains presented below share a single source sample, sequenced in a study of vaccination and CD4 T cells after COVID-19 (dated by TCRdb to 2021 to 2024). No cognate antigen is known for these TCRs. The treatment or condition tag for this specimen amounts to: 10-day PBMC culture with coronavirus spike peptide pools or control peptides (ViraFEST assay). Libraries were constructed by PCR. This sample was sequenced with an Illumina iSeq 100. At the Johns Hopkins FTIC core, DNA from the cultured CD4+ T cells underwent TCR sequencing with the Oncomine TCR Beta short-read assay. The public reads were run again by TCRdb, first through fastp at Q25 and then through MiXCR, and only productive beta chains were kept. CDR3 protein duplicates are merged, each entry listing the most common genes and DNA. The sample profile shows around 19,000 distinct CDR3 sequences; roughly two fifths of them were found once. The ten largest clones represent approximately 14% of the sample.

Sequenced: CD4+ T cells from blood, cultured in vitro. The receptors shown here come from a human donor who had recovered from COVID-19.

The rearrangement links TRBV14 to TRBJ1-4; 8 nucleotides line up with TRBD1. The junction had 10 bases not matched to a gene; V was cut back by 0 bases and J by 4 bases. Germline V gives CDR1 SGHDN, CDR2 FVKESK. The CDR3 contains 18 residues. CDR3 in amino acids: CASSQDVGRGPGNEKLFF. CDR3 DNA sequence: TGTGCCAGCAGCCAAGATGTGGGCAGGGGGCCTGGTAATGAAAAACTGTTTTTT. The variable domain in full, with the rest retrieved from reference TRBV14 and TRBJ1-4, is EAGVTQFPSHSVIEKGQTVTLRCDPISGHDNLYWYRRVMGKEIKFLLHFVKESKQDESGMPNNRFLAERTGGTYSTLKVQPAELEDSGVYFCASSQDVGRGPGNEKLFFGSGTQLSVL.

The chain combines TRBV7-9 with TRBJ1-1; TRBD1 matches at 9 bases. The CDR3 extends over 18 amino acids. V lost 5 bases and J lost 5; bases outside the gene matches: 18. Germline loops: CDR1 SEHNR, CDR2 FQNEAQ (reference sequence). CDR3 protein: CASSRTGVRFDGWTEAFF. In nucleotides, the CDR3 is TGTGCCAGCAGCCGGACAGGGGTGAGGTTTGATGGGTGGACTGAAGCTTTCTTT.

Only one count was recorded for this clonotype. Here the CDR3 omits its conserved ending phenylalanine or tryptophan, so a read error is the likely source. The chain recombines TRBV2 with TRBJ2-6; D unclear. The CDR3 has 16 amino acids. The V end was cut by 2 bases, the J end by 1 base, with 9 bases between. From germline, CDR1 is SNHLY and CDR2 FYNNEI. CDR3 coding DNA: TGTGCCAGCAGTGAACTGCGGTCTTCTGGGGCCAACGTCCTGACTTAC. It encodes CASSELRSSGANVLTY.

The chain uses TRBV5-1 and TRBJ1-6, with no clear D. From germline, CDR1 is SGHRS and CDR2 YFSETQ. V gave up 2 bases and J gave up 1 base, with 7 bases separating them. The CDR3 is 15 residues long. Here the CDR3 reads CASSFRRSYNSPLHF. The CDR3, as DNA: TGCGCCAGCAGCTTTAGGAGATCCTATAATTCACCCCTCCACTTT.

There are a few counts of this clonotype. The genes are TRBV6-1 and TRBJ1-1; 7 bases are shared with TRBD1. Germline V lookup: CDR1 MNHNS, CDR2 SASEGT. V was clipped by 6 bases and J by 4 bases; unmatched bases: 5. The CDR3 is 13 amino acids. This CDR3 reads CASRVTGITEAFF. DNA of the CDR3: TGTGCCAGCAGGGTGACAGGGATCACTGAAGCTTTCTTT.

This clonotype was observed a handful of times. The chain uses TRBV20-1 and TRBJ2-5; the D gene is possibly TRBD2 (6 bases). Germline V gene lookup returns CDR1 DFQATT and CDR2 SNEGSKA (reference sequence). Trimming took off 3 bases at V and 1 base at J, with 12 bases between the two ends. The CDR3 totals 14 residues. The CDR3, as DNA: TGCAGTGCTAGGGAGGCGGGGAGCCAAGAGACCCAGTACTTC. Protein: CSAREAGSQETQYF.

This clonotype has a single count. The chain uses TRBV6-5 and TRBJ1-1; D gene unclear. The V gene's germline CDR1 is MNHEY and CDR2 SVGAGI. Trimming left V 0 bases short and J 0 bases short, with 2 bases between. The CDR3 spans 13 residues. As DNA, the CDR3 is TGTGCCAGCAGTTACTCTGTGAACACTGAAGCTTTCTTT. It encodes CASSYSVNTEAFF.

V gene TRBV7-8 combines with J gene TRBJ2-5; weak D call: TRBD2 (7 bases). V lost 0 bases to trimming and J lost 6 bases, with 14 bases between them. The CDR3 contains 15 residues. The germline V gene encodes CDR1 SGHVS and CDR2 FQNEAQ. For the CDR3, the DNA is TGTGCCAGCAGCTTAGCGGGGGGGCGAGGAAAGACCCAGTACTTC. This translates into CASSLAGGRGKTQYF. Looking up the rest from reference TRBV7-8 and TRBJ2-5 gives the full variable domain: GAGVSQSPRYKVAKRGQDVALRCDPISGHVSLFWYQQALGQGPEFLTYFQNEAQLDKSGLPSDRFFAERPEGSVSTLKIQRTQQEDSAVYLCASSLAGGRGKTQYFGPGTRLLVL.

The J gene is TRBJ2-2, the V gene TRBV20-1; the match to TRBD2 covers 11 bases. The CDR3 is 14 amino acids. J lost 4 bases, V lost 4 bases, and 2 bases had no gene match. The germline CDR1 and CDR2 sequences are DFQATT and SNEGSKA (reference sequence). The CDR3 DNA sequence: TGCAGTGCTATTAGCGGGGGGGCCACCGGGGAGCTGTTTTTT. This encodes CSAISGGATGELFF.

This clonotype showed up just a few times. This chain links TRBV6-5 with TRBJ2-3; a possible D gene is TRBD2 (5 bases). This CDR3 contains 19 residues. V lost 0 bases and J 6 bases, leaving 25 bases between the germline ends. CDR1 and CDR2 from the germline V gene are MNHEY and SVGAGI. The CDR3 protein is CASSYSAAARGRGTDTQYF. The CDR3 DNA reads as TGTGCCAGCAGTTACTCCGCAGCCGCCCGCGGACGGGGTACGGATACGCAGTATTTT.

This chain uses TRBV7-2 with TRBJ1-2; the D gene is possibly TRBD1 (5 bases). The V end lost 8 bases, the J end lost 4 bases, and 17 bases lay between the germline ends. The CDR3 covers 14 residues. From germline, CDR1 is SGHTA and CDR2 FQGNSA. CDR3 amino acids: CASGPGPLIYGYTF. In DNA, the CDR3 is TGTGCCAGCGGACCGGGACCGCTAATCTATGGCTACACCTTC.

In regard to this clonotype: The final CDR3 position lacks the conserved phenylalanine or tryptophan, pointing to a likely read error. The DNA is left out, because the CDR3 cannot be placed on it with certainty; the CDR3 is given as TCRdb lists it. The chain joins TRBV21-1 to TRBJ2-7. TRBV21-1 is a listed pseudogene. The CDR3 has 9 amino acids, counting both end residues. CDR3 loop: CASSKGSPS.

The chain couples TRBV28 to TRBJ1-2; D gene ambiguous. This CDR3 has 14 amino acids. The germline CDR1 and CDR2 sequences are MDHEN and SYDVKM. V lost 4 bases to trimming and J lost 2 bases, with 11 bases between them. CDR3: CASSSRGWNYGYTF. The CDR3 DNA sequence: TGTGCCAGCAGTTCTCGGGGTTGGAACTATGGCTACACCTTC.

The chain has TRBV28 and TRBJ2-7, with D perhaps matching TRBD2 (6 bases). This CDR3 spans 14 amino acids. Per the germline V gene, CDR1 is MDHEN and CDR2 is SYDVKM. Trimming took 7 bases from V and 5 from J, leaving 18 bases between them. CDR3 nucleotides: TGTGCCAGCAACCTGCGGGGACCGAGCCACGAGCAGTACTTC. It encodes CASNLRGPSHEQYF. Together with reference TRBV28 and TRBJ2-7, the CDR3 gives the full variable domain: DVKVTQSSRYLVKRTGEKVFLECVQDMDHENMFWYRQDPGLGLRLIYFSYDVKMKEKGDIPEGYSVSREKKERFSLILESASTNQTSMYLCASNLRGPSHEQYFGPGTRLTVT.

The V and J genes are TRBV20-1 and TRBJ2-6; D not resolved. V gave up 1 base and J gave up 0 bases, with 7 bases separating them. The CDR3 runs 15 residues. Germline CDR1 reads DFQATT; CDR2 reads SNEGSKA (reference sequence). The CDR3 sequence is CSARVVVSGANVLTF. In DNA, the CDR3 is TGCAGTGCTAGAGTTGTCGTCTCTGGGGCCAACGTCCTGACTTTC.

This clonotype has just a few counts. V gene TRBV21-1 combines with J gene TRBJ1-3. TRBV21-1 is noted as a pseudogene. The length of the CDR3 is 14 residues. This CDR3 is CASSPTGTGNTIYF. CDR3 nucleotides: TGTGCCAGCAGCCCGACCGGTACAGGAAACACCATATATTTT.